The clone carrying this T cell receptor (beta chain) has only a few counts. Its antigen remains unidentified. The sorted Tregs were CD4+CD25+CD127-/low cells. After constant-region reverse-primer amplification, full-length variable regions underwent semi-nested PCR with Nested Universal Primer A. TCRdb re-called the 5' RACE reads through MiXCR, storing one row per CDR3 protein. Of 34,000 or so distinct CDR3 sequences detected, roughly a quarter appear once; the ten largest clones hold under 3%. CDR3 length: 14 residues. Germline assignment: CDR1 KGHDR and CDR2 SFDVKD. V shed 1 base and J shed 1 base, with 5 bases lying between them. Study-level points and caveats: Tumor memory CD4+ T cell TCR gene usage was found to cluster with blood and lymph node memory CD4+ cells and with lymph node naive CD4+ cells. Larger-cohort validation covered only one TCR beta V-J rearrangement. Tumor Treg TCRs overlapped most with tumor naive CD4+ cells.

The origin of this receptor is a female donor with breast cancer. The rearrangement joins TRBV24-1 to TRBJ2-3; no firm D call. The sample was tumor-infiltrating Tregs sorted from the breast tumor. CDR3 sequence: CATSDLPRTDTQYF. The CDR3 bases are TGTGCCACCAGTGATTTACCTCGCACAGATACGCAGTATTTT.